The 26 T cell receptor beta chains in this list originate from one sample, sequenced in a study of T cells in Graves' hyperthyroidism and ophthalmopathy. Template material for amplifying TCR beta CDR3 regions consisted of RNA transcripts. HTBI primers were the set used in a first-round RT-PCR of the TCR CDR3. MiXCR, run by TCRdb on the multiplex PCR reads, gives a single entry per CDR3 protein. The table records 700,000 to 950,000 distinct CDR3 sequences, 30% to 40% of them present only once. Sequenced material: blood. The receptors shown here come from a middle-aged woman with Graves' hyperthyroidism.

The chain is built from TRBV20-1 and TRBJ1-1; D remains ambiguous. The V gene's germline CDR1 is DFQATT and CDR2 SNEGSKA (reference sequence). The CDR3 runs 14 residues. CDR3: CGSLLAELNTEAFF. In DNA, the CDR3 is TGCGGGTCCCTTTTAGCGGAACTGAACACTGAAGCTTTCTTT.

This clonotype came up many times. The chain carries TRBV19 and TRBJ1-4, with 11 bases that match TRBD1. V was pared by 9 bases and J by 6 bases, with 3 bases of the junction left unmatched. CDR3 length: 13 amino acids. CDR1 LNHDA and CDR2 SQIVND come from the germline V gene (reference sequence). The CDR3 nucleotides read TGTGCCAGCTTGGACAGGGGGCATGAAAAACTGTTTTTT. Amino acid sequence: CASLDRGHEKLFF.

The table lists this clonotype with many counts. The CDR3 nucleotides read TGTGCCAGCAGCTTAACTGCCAGTAACTATGGCTACACCTTC. Amino acid sequence: CASSLTASNYGYTF. This chain connects TRBV7-9 to TRBJ1-2; D unresolved. Trimming took 2 bases from V and 1 from J, leaving 8 bases between them. The CDR3 extends over 14 amino acids. CDR1 SEHNR and CDR2 FQNEAQ come from the germline V gene (reference sequence). The full variable domain, rest sourced from reference TRBV7-9 and TRBJ1-2, is DTGVSQNPRHKITKRGQNVTFRCDPISEHNRLYWYRQTLGQGPEFLTYFQNEAQLEKSRLLSDRFSAERPKGSFSTLEIQRTEQGDSAMYLCASSLTASNYGYTFGSGTRLTVV.

The chain has TRBV7-8 and TRBJ1-6; D is undetermined. The CDR3 totals 12 residues. Trimming pared 5 bases from V and 13 bases from J, leaving 12 bases between. Germline V lookup: CDR1 SGHVS, CDR2 FQNEAQ. The CDR3 spells CASSQSEDPLHF. For the CDR3, the DNA is TGTGCCAGCAGCCAGTCTGAGGACCCCCTCCACTTT.

At least ten counts were recorded for this clonotype. The genes are TRBV14 and TRBJ2-7; D call uncertain. The CDR3 loop spans 12 amino acids. Germline V lookup: CDR1 SGHDN, CDR2 FVKESK. Trimming shortened V by 3 bases and J by 1 base, and 4 bases separated the two germline ends. The CDR3: CASSHVSYEQYF. The CDR3 bases are TGTGCCAGCAGCCACGTATCCTACGAGCAGTACTTC.

The chain couples TRBV5-1 to TRBJ1-1, with D maybe TRBD1 (6 bases). This CDR3 has 18 amino acids. Germline CDR1 SGHRS, CDR2 YFSETQ. The germline V and J ends were trimmed by 4 bases and 1 base, with 23 bases remaining between them. The CDR3 spells CASSLTGAGAHGNTEAFF. CDR3 DNA: TGCGCCAGCAGCCTGACCGGGGCAGGGGCGCATGGGAACACTGAAGCTTTCTTT.

The chain links TRBV4-3 to TRBJ1-2, with D uncertain. Per the germline V gene, CDR1 is LGHNA and CDR2 is YSLEER. The CDR3 length is 15 residues. With 1 base removed from V and 4 bases from J, the gap between germline ends came to 13 bases. This CDR3 reads CASSQGSTGSYGYTF. Here the CDR3 DNA reads TGCGCCAGCAGCCAAGGAAGTACGGGAAGCTATGGCTACACCTTC.

This clonotype was seen at least ten times. V usage is TRBV20-1 and J usage is TRBJ2-5; the match to TRBD2 covers 11 bases. The length of the CDR3 is 15 residues. Germline V gene lookup returns CDR1 DFQATT and CDR2 SNEGSKA (reference sequence). V was pared by 0 bases and J by 2 bases, with 2 bases of the junction left unmatched. Written as DNA, the CDR3 is TGCAGTGCTAGAGATACTAGCGGGAGTCAAGAGACCCAGTACTTC. Translated: CSARDTSGSQETQYF.

The table lists this clonotype with a few counts. The chain couples TRBV6-4 to TRBJ1-2; 8 nucleotides align to TRBD1. Germline CDR1 MRHNA, CDR2 SNTAGT. The CDR3 has 15 residues. Trimming at V came to 5 bases and at J to 5 bases, leaving 10 bases not matched to a gene. The CDR3 spells CASSWTGTGTYGYTF. CDR3 bases: TGTGCCAGCAGTTGGACCGGGACAGGCACTTATGGCTACACCTTC.

This clonotype was recorded only once. J is TRBJ1-2 and V is TRBV2, with D possibly matching TRBD1 (5 bases). This CDR3 comprises 12 residues. Between the trimmed V and J ends, which lost 4 bases and 8 bases, there was a span of 11 bases. CDR1 is SNHLY, CDR2 FYNNEI, per germline. The CDR3 bases are TGTGCCAGCAGTGCGAGGGGCGGGGGCTACACCTTC. Translated, it gives CASSARGGGYTF.

The rearrangement uses TRBV29-1 and TRBJ1-4; maybe TRBD1 (5 bases). Deletions cut 6 bases from V and 0 bases from J, with 11 bases between. CDR1 is SQVTM, CDR2 ANQGSEA, per germline. The CDR3 sequence is 14 residues long. The CDR3 DNA reads TGCAGCGTCCGGGGGACGACAACTAATGAAAAACTGTTTTTT. As protein: CSVRGTTTNEKLFF.

The rearrangement links TRBV5-6 to TRBJ1-5; 7 positions agree with TRBD1. From germline, CDR1 is SGHDT and CDR2 YYEEEE. The CDR3 has 17 amino acids. With 4 bases clipped from V and 2 bases from J, the junction kept 12 bases outside the gene matches. CDR3 coding DNA: TGTGCCAGCAGCCCGGACAGGTTCCTTGTCGGCAATCAGCCCCAGCATTTT. It codes for CASSPDRFLVGNQPQHF.

CDR3: CSASGLAGYYEQYF. The CDR3 DNA follows: TGCAGTGCTTCCGGACTAGCGGGATACTACGAGCAGTACTTC. The gene calls are TRBV20-1 and TRBJ2-7, with 12 bases identical to TRBD2. CDR1 is DFQATT, CDR2 SNEGSKA, per germline (reference sequence). Germline trimming cut 5 bases from V and 3 bases from J; bases unmatched to any gene: 5. The CDR3 consists of 14 residues.

As regards this clonotype: An end of the junction does not agree with germline; a read error may underlie this. The chain links TRBV12-3 or TRBV12-4 to TRBJ1-2; D not certain. The CDR3 totals 12 residues. This CDR3 reads CASSQDRVGCTF. The CDR3 nucleotides are TGTGCCAGCAGTCAGGACCGGGTGGGCTGCACCTTC.

This chain connects TRBV2 to TRBJ2-1, with D perhaps being TRBD1 or TRBD2 (5 bases each). V lost 6 bases and J lost 8, with 11 bases in between. The CDR3 loop spans 12 amino acids. Germline V lookup: CDR1 SNHLY, CDR2 FYNNEI. CDR3 sequence reads: CASRGVVDEQFF. CDR3 DNA: TGTGCCAGCAGGGGGGTAGTGGATGAGCAGTTCTTC. Using reference TRBV2 and TRBJ2-1 for the parts outside the CDR3, the full variable domain is EPEVTQTPSHQVTQMGQEVILRCVPISNHLYFYWYRQILGQKVEFLVSFYNNEISEKSEIFDDQFSVERPDGSNFTLKIRSTKLEDSAMYFCASRGVVDEQFFGPGTRLTVL.

As for this clonotype: The germline gene is not matched at one end of the junction; a read error may be the cause. The gene calls are TRBV7-6 and TRBJ2-5, with D perhaps given as TRBD1 or TRBD2 (5 bases each). From germline, CDR1 is SGHVS and CDR2 FNYEAQ. There are 14 residues in the CDR3. The CDR3: CASSLFRGGETQHF. Here the CDR3 DNA reads TGTGCCAGCAGCTTATTTCGGGGCGGAGAGACCCAGCACTTC. The variable domain in full, completed from reference TRBV7-6 and TRBJ2-5, reads GAGVSQSPRYKVTKRGQDVALRCDPISGHVSLYWYRQALGQGPEFLTYFNYEAQQDKSGLPNDRFSAERPEGSISTLTIQRTEQRDSAMYRCASSLFRGGETQHFGPGTRLLVL.

CDR3 protein: CASSVTGFSGANVLTF. CDR3 in DNA: TGTGCCAGCAGTGTAACAGGGTTCTCTGGGGCCAACGTCCTGACTTTC. The gene calls are TRBV2 and TRBJ2-6; D possibly corresponds to TRBD1 (6 bases). V was clipped by 4 bases and J by 0 bases, with 10 bases between them. CDR3 length equals 16 residues. Looked up from germline, CDR1 is SNHLY and CDR2 is FYNNEI.

The V gene is TRBV10-3, the J gene TRBJ2-3, with TRBD2 matching over 7 bases. The CDR3 consists of 15 residues. V was clipped by 5 bases and J by 10 bases; unmatched bases: 15. Looked up from germline, CDR1 is ENHRY and CDR2 is SYGVKD. The CDR3 sequence: CAISKVVGGYDAQYF. Here the CDR3 DNA reads TGTGCCATCAGTAAGGTTGTGGGAGGGTACGATGCGCAGTATTTT.

This clonotype was recorded at least ten times. The rearrangement links TRBV7-3 to TRBJ2-6, with unresolved D. This CDR3 is built from 16 residues. Germline V lookup: CDR1 SGHTA, CDR2 FQGTGA. Trimming stripped 5 bases from V and 0 bases from J, with 11 bases between. The CDR3 reads CASSPVAGSGANVLTF. The CDR3 nucleotides read TGTGCCAGCAGCCCCGTGGCTGGCTCTGGGGCCAACGTCCTGACTTTC.

The table lists this clonotype with many counts. The CDR3 reads CASTGFGLAGRYF. Here the CDR3 DNA reads TGTGCCAGCACCGGATTCGGACTAGCGGGAAGGTACTTC. The chain links TRBV28 to TRBJ2-7, with TRBD2 matching 12 bases. The CDR3 has 13 residues. CDR1 is MDHEN, CDR2 SYDVKM, per germline. Trimming took 7 bases from V and 12 from J; bases not matched to a gene: 10.

This clonotype was recorded many times. The chain recombines TRBV7-2 with TRBJ2-5; 8 bases are shared with TRBD1. The CDR3 sequence is 15 residues long. V trimming: 5 bases; J trimming: 1 base; junction bases outside the gene matches: 6. The germline V gene encodes CDR1 SGHTA and CDR2 FQGNSA. The CDR3 here is CASSRDRWAQETQYF. The CDR3 nucleotides read TGTGCCAGCAGCCGGGACAGGTGGGCCCAAGAGACCCAGTACTTC.

This clonotype has ten or more counts. The chain has TRBV7-2 and TRBJ1-4; no firm D call. The CDR3 has 14 amino acids. Per germline, CDR1 SGHTA and CDR2 FQGNSA. Trimming shortened V by 1 base and J by 4 bases, and 7 bases separated the two germline ends. The CDR3 sequence: CASSLESGNEKLFF. The CDR3 DNA is TGTGCCAGCAGCTTAGAATCGGGTAATGAAAAACTGTTTTTT.

The sample holds many counts of this clonotype. This sequence joins TRBV7-8 and TRBJ1-3, with a weak D call TRBD1 (5 bases). The CDR3 is made up of 14 amino acids. V was clipped by 3 bases and J by 3 bases, with 9 bases between them. Germline loops: CDR1 SGHVS, CDR2 FQNEAQ. Here the CDR3 reads CASSLGVGGNTIYF. The CDR3 coding sequence is TGTGCCAGCAGCTTGGGGGTCGGTGGAAACACCATATATTTT.

In this sample, this clonotype turned up a few times. This chain links TRBV4-1 with TRBJ1-4; TRBD1 might be the D (5 bases). CDR3 length equals 15 residues. With 0 bases removed from V and 8 bases from J, the gap between germline ends came to 13 bases. CDR1 MGHRA and CDR2 YSYEKL come from the germline V gene. The CDR3 protein is CASSQDLGGSEKLFF. DNA of the CDR3: TGCGCCAGCAGCCAAGATTTGGGGGGGAGCGAAAAACTGTTTTTT.

This clonotype was observed at least ten times. The rearrangement joins TRBV7-9 to TRBJ2-7; possible D gene TRBD1, 5 bases. Trimming shortened V by 5 bases and J by 0 bases, and 11 bases separated the two germline ends. The CDR3 is 14 amino acids. From germline, CDR1 is SEHNR and CDR2 FQNEAQ (reference sequence). The CDR3: CASSQGVRSYEQYF. CDR3 DNA: TGTGCCAGCAGCCAAGGGGTACGCTCCTACGAGCAGTACTTC.

The chain couples TRBV7-6 to TRBJ1-4; tentatively, D is TRBD1 (5 bases). Trimming took 1 base from V and 12 from J, leaving 15 bases between them. The CDR3 length is 14 residues. From germline, CDR1 is SGHVS and CDR2 FNYEAQ. Here the CDR3 DNA reads TGTGCCAGCAGCTTAGGGTCGGTAGGAGGGGAACTGTTTTTT. Protein: CASSLGSVGGELFF. Together with reference TRBV7-6 and TRBJ1-4, the CDR3 gives the full variable domain: GAGVSQSPRYKVTKRGQDVALRCDPISGHVSLYWYRQALGQGPEFLTYFNYEAQQDKSGLPNDRFSAERPEGSISTLTIQRTEQRDSAMYRCASSLGSVGGELFFGSGTQLSVL.